This T cell receptor beta chain derives from a study of blood T cell repertoires in COVID-19. From germline, CDR1 is KGHSH and CDR2 LQKENI. The CDR3 runs to 16 residues. The V gene end was trimmed by 2 bases and the J gene end by 6 bases; junction bases not matched to a gene: 10. The method was immunoSEQ multiplex PCR; TCRdb's version includes in-frame clones alone and lacks a portion of them. The table lists some 150,000 clones, about 85% of them singletons. J is TRBJ1-2 and V is TRBV18; 9 bases are a match to TRBD1. Material: peripheral blood. This clonotype originated in a woman aged 55-69 years with active or convalescent COVID-19. The CDR3 nucleotides are TGTGCCAGCTCACCAGTCGGGACAGGGAACTATGATGGCTACACCTTC. It is translated as CASSPVGTGNYDGYTF. The complete variable domain, with remaining parts taken from reference TRBV18 and TRBJ1-2, reads NAGVMQNPRHLVRRRGQEARLRCSPMKGHSHVYWYRQLPEEGLKFMVYLQKENIIDESGMPKERFSAEFPKEGPSILRIQQVVRGDSAAYFCASSPVGTGNYDGYTFGSGTRLTVV.